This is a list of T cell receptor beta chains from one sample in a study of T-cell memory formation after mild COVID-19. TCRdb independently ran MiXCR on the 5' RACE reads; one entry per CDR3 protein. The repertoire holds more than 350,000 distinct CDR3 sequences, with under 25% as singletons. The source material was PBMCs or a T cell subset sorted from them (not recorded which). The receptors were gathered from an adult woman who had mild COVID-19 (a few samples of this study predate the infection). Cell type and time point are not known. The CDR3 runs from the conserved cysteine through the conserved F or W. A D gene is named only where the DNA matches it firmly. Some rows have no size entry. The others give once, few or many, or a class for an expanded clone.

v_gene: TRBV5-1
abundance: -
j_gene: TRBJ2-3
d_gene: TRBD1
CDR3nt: TGCGCCAGCAGCTTGCCCGGGACAGACTTCACAGATACGCAGTATTTT
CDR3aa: CASSLPGTDFTDTQYF

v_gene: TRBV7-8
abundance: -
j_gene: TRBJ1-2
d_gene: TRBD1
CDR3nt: TGTGCCAGCAGCTCAAGGACAGGGGTCGGCTACACCTTC
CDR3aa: CASSSRTGVGYTF

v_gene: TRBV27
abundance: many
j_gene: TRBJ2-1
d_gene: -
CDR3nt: TGTGCCAGCAGTTTAGGATTAGAGCAGTTCTTC
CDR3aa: CASSLGLEQFF

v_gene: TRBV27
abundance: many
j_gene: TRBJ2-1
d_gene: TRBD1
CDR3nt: TGTGCCAGCAGGAGGGGGCGCAAGTCCTACAATGAGCAGTTCTTC
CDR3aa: CASRRGRKSYNEQFF

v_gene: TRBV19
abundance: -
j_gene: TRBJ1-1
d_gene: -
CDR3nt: TGTGCCAGTAGTATAGATCCGGGACGAAAGGCTTTCTTT
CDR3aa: CASSIDPGRKAFF

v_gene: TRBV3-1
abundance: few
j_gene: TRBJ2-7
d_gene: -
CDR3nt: TGTGCCAGCAGCCTTGTGAACTACGAGCAGTACTTC
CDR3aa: CASSLVNYEQYF

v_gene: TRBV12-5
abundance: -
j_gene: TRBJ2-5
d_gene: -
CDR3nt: TGTGCTAGTGGTTTGGTATCGCTGGGAACGGAGACCCAGTACTTC
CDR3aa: CASGLVSLGTETQYF

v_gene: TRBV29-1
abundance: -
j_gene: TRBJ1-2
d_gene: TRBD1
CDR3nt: TGCAGCGTTGAATGGCGGGGACAGGGAAGTGGCTACACCTTC
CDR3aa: CSVEWRGQGSGYTF

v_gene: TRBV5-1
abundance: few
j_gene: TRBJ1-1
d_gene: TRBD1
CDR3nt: TGCGCCAGCAGTTTCGGGACAGCCGGAAACACTGAAGCTTTCTTT
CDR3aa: CASSFGTAGNTEAFF

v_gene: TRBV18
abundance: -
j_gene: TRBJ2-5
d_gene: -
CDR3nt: TGTGCCAGCTCACCGCCGATGGGGCAAGAAGAGACCCAGTACTTC
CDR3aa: CASSPPMGQEETQYF

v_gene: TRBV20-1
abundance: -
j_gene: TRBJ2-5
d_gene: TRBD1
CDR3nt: TGCAGTGCTAGCATCCGGACAGGGAGGAAGGAGACCCAGTACTTC
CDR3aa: CSASIRTGRKETQYF

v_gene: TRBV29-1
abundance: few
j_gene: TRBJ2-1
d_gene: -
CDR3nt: TGCAGCGTTTCCTACGGGAGCTCCTACAATGAGCAGTTCTTC
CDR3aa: CSVSYGSSYNEQFF

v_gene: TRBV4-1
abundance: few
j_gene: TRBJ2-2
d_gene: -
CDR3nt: TGCGCCAGCAGCCATGCATTCTTCGGGGAGCTGTTTTTT
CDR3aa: CASSHAFFGELFF

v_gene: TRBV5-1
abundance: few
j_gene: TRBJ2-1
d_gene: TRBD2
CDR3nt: TGCGCCAGCAGCTTGGTGTCTAGCGGATACAATGAGCAGTTCTTC
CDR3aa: CASSLVSSGYNEQFF

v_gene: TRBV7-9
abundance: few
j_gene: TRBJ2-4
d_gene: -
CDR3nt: TGTGCCAGCAGCTTAGCGCGAGGATTAGCCAAAAACATTCAGTACTTC
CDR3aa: CASSLARGLAKNIQYF

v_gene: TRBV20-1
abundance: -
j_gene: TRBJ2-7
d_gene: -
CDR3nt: TGCAGTGCTAGAGACCCCAGTCAGACCCTCCCCTACGAGCAGTACTTC
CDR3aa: CSARDPSQTLPYEQYF

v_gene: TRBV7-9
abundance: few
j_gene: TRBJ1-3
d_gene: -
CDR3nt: TGTGCCAGCAGCTTATCTCGGGCTGGAAACACCATATATTTT
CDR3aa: CASSLSRAGNTIYF

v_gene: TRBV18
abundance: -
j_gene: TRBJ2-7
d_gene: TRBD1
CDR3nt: TGTGCCAGCTCAGCTAGACAGGGTATGGGAACCTACGAGCAGTACTTC
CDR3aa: CASSARQGMGTYEQYF

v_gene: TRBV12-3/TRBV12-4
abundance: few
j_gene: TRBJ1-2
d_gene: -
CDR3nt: TGTGCCAGCAGTACCGCGGGTTTTGGCTACACCTTC
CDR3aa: CASSTAGFGYTF

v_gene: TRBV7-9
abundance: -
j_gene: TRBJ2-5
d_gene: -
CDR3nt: TGTGCCAGCAGCCCCACTCCCGGGGAAGAGACCCAGTACTTC
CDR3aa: CASSPTPGEETQYF

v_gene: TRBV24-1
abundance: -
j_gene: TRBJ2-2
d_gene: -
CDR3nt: TGTGCCACCAGTGATTTAAGGGGGGCCGGGGAGCTGTTTTTT
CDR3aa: CATSDLRGAGELFF

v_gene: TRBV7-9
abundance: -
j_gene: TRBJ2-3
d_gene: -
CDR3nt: TGTGCCAGCAGCCCTTACTACTTAAAAATCAGCACAGATACGCAGTATTTT
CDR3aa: CASSPYYLKISTDTQYF

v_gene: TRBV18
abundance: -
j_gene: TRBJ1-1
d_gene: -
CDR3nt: TGTGCCAGCTCAACTGACAGATACAAATACTTTTTT
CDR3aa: CASSTDRYKYFF

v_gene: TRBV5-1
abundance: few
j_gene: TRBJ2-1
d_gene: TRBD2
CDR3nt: TGCGCCAGCAGCTCGGCCGGGGGGAGTTTCAGGGACGAGCAGTTCTTC
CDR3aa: CASSSAGGSFRDEQFF

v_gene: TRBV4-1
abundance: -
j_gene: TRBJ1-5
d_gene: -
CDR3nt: TGCGCCAGCAGCCAGAGGGATACGGGCCCGGGGGCCGGACAGCCCCAGCATTTT
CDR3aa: CASSQRDTGPGAGQPQHF

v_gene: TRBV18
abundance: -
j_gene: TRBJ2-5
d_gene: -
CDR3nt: TGTGCCAGCTCACCCCCAGGGCACGAAGAGACCCAGTACTTC
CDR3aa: CASSPPGHEETQYF

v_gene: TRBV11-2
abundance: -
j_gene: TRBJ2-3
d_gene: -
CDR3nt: TGTGCCAGCAGCTTGGACAGGGAGGGGGCAGATACGCAGTATTTT
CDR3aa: CASSLDREGADTQYF

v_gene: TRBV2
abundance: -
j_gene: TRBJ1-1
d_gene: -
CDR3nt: TGTGCCAGCAGCCGACCTCGAGACACTGAAGCTTTCTTT
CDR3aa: CASSRPRDTEAFF

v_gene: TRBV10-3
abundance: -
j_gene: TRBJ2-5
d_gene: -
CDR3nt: TGTGCCATCAGTGCGCCCCGAGAGACCCAGTACTTC
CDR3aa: CAISAPRETQYF

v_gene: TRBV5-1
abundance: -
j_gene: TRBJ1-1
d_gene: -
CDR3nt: TGCGCCAGCAGCCCCCAGGCAGGGGTGAACACTGAAGCTTTCTTT
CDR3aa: CASSPQAGVNTEAFF

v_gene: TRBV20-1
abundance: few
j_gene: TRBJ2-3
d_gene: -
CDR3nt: TGCAGTGCTAGAGCTAGGAGCACAGATACGCAGTATTTT
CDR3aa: CSARARSTDTQYF

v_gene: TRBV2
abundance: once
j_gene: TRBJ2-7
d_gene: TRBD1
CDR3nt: TGTGCCAGCCGTCCCGGGACAGGGAGGAGGGACTCCTACGAGCAGTACTTC
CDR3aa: CASRPGTGRRDSYEQYF

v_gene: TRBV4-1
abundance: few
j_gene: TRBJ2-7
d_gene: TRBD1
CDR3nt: TGCGCCAGCAGCCAAGATAGGGGGCCGCGCCCCTACGAGCAGTACTTC
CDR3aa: CASSQDRGPRPYEQYF

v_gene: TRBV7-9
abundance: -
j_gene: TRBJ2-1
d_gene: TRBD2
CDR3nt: TGTGCCAGCAGCGACGCAGTAGCGGGCCCCTACAATGAGCAGTTCTTC
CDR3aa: CASSDAVAGPYNEQFF

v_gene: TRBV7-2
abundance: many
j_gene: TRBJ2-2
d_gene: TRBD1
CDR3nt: TGTGCCAGCAGCTTAAGACAGGGCACCGGGGAGCTGTTTTTT
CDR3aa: CASSLRQGTGELFF

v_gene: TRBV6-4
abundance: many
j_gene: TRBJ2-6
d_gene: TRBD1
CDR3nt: TGTGCCAGCAGTGACTCGACAGGGGCTGGGGCCAACGTCCTGACTTTC
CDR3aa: CASSDSTGAGANVLTF

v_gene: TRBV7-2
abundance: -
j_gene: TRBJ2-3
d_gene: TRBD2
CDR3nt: TGTGCCAGCAGCTTATTGGGTAGCGGGGGACTTTCCGTGGATACGCAGTATTTT
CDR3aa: CASSLLGSGGLSVDTQYF

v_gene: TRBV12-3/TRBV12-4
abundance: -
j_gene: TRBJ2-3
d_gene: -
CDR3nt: TGTGCCAGCAGCCCCCGAGGGGTGGGTACGCAGTATTTT
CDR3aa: CASSPRGVGTQYF

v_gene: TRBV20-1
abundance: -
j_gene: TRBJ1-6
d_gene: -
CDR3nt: TGCAGTGCTAGAGATGGGGGTGACTATAATTCACCCCTCCACTTT
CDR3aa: CSARDGGDYNSPLHF

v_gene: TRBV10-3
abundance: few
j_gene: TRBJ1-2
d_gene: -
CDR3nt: TGTGCCATCAGTGACCCTCTGAGGCGACTAAACTATGGCTACACCTTC
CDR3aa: CAISDPLRRLNYGYTF

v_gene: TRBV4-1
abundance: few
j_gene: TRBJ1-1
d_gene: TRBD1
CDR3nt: TGCGCCAGCAGCCCTGTCCACAGGGGTACTGAAGCTTTCTTT
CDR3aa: CASSPVHRGTEAFF

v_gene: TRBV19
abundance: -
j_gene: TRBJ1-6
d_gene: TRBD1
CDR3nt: TGTGCCAGTAGACAGCCCCCAGGACAGGGGTTCTCCTATAATTCACCCCTCCACTTT
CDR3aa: CASRQPPGQGFSYNSPLHF

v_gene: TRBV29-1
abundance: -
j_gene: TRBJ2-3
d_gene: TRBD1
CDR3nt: TGCAGCGTTGAAGACAGACAGGGACGGGATACGCAGTATTTT
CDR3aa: CSVEDRQGRDTQYF

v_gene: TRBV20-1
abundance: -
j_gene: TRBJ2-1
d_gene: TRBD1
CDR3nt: TGCAGTGCTAGAGCTCCGGGACAGGGGCACAATGAGCAGTTCTTC
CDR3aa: CSARAPGQGHNEQFF

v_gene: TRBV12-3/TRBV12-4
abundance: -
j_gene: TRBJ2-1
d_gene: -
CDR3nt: TGTGCCAGCAGAATAGGCGGACAAGGCAATGAGCAGTTCTTC
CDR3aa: CASRIGGQGNEQFF

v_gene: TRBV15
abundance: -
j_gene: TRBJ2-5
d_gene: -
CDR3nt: TGTGCCACCAGCCTGAGGTACCAAGAGACCCAGTACTTC
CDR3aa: CATSLRYQETQYF

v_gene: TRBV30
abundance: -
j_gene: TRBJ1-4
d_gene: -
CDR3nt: TGTGCCTGGAGTGTCGACCGGGGAGGGGTCGATGAAAAACTGTTTTTT
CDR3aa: CAWSVDRGGVDEKLFF

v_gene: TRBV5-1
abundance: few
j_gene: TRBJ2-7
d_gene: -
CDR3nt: TGCGCCAGCAGCTCCTCACCGGGGACAGAGCAGTACTTC
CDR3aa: CASSSSPGTEQYF

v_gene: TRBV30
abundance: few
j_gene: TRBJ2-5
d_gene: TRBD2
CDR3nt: TGTGCCTGGAGCGCCGGACTAGCGGGGGTCCAAGAGACCCAGTACTTC
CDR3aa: CAWSAGLAGVQETQYF

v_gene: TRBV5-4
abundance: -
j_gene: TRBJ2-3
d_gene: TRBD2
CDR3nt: TGTGCCAGCAGCTTGGGAGGCGGGGGAGGGAGAGATACGCAGTATTTT
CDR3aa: CASSLGGGGGRDTQYF

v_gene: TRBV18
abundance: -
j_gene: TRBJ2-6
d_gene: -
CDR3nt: TGTGCCAGCTCACCACAGCGTGGGGCTGGGGCCAACGTCCTGACTTTC
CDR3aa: CASSPQRGAGANVLTF

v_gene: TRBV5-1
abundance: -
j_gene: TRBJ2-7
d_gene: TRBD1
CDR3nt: TGCGCCAGCAGCGGTTTAGGGGACAGTTACTCCTACGAGCAGTACTTC
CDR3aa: CASSGLGDSYSYEQYF

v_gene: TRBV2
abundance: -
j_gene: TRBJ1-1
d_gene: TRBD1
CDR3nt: TGTGCCAGCAGTAGCGGACAGGGTCCCACTGAAGCTTTCTTT
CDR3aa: CASSSGQGPTEAFF

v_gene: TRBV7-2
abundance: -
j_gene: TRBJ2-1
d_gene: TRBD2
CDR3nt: TGTGCCAGCAGCTTAGGGACTAGCTATGAGCAGTTCTTC
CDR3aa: CASSLGTSYEQFF

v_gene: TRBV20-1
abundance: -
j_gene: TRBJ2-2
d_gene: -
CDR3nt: TGCAGTGCTAGATGGGGGGGGGAGCTGTTTTTT
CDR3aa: CSARWGGELFF

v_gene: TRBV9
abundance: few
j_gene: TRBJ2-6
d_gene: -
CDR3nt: TGTGCCAGCAGCGTAGCCGGACGGATATCTGGGGCCAACGTCCTGACTTTC
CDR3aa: CASSVAGRISGANVLTF

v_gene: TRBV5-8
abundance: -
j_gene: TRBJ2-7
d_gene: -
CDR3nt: TGTGCCAGCACCTCCAATAGTGAGGTCCTCTCCTACGAGCAGTACTTC
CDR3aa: CASTSNSEVLSYEQYF

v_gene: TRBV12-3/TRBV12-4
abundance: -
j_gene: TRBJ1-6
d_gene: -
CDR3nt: TGTGCCAGCAGTCCGAGGGGGAGTAGGACACCCCTCCACTTT
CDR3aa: CASSPRGSRTPLHF

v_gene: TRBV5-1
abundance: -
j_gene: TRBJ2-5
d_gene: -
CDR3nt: TGCGCCAGCAGCCCCCACGGGTCAGGAGAGACCCAGTACTTC
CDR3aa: CASSPHGSGETQYF